The 14 T cell receptor beta chains listed next were all sequenced from one sample in a study of cytotoxic CD8 clonotypes in ibrutinib-treated CLL. Assay: immunoSEQ multiplex PCR; the TCRdb copy retains only in-frame clones and omits some. Of approximately 67,000 clones in the sample, 80% were seen once. The source material was PBMCs, sampled at disease progression, from a patient treated with ibrutinib. Receptors were obtained from a human donor with chronic lymphocytic leukemia.

This chain uses TRBV7-9 with TRBJ1-4; D is unclear. V lost 7 bases and J lost 8, with 14 bases in between. Per the germline V gene, CDR1 is SEHNR and CDR2 is FQNEAQ (reference sequence). The CDR3 is made up of 13 amino acids. The CDR3 nucleotides are TGTGCCAGCACCTACCGCCCGGGGGAAAAACTGTTTTTT. It yields the protein CASTYRPGEKLFF.

V gene TRBV7-2 combines with J gene TRBJ2-3, with 11 bases fitting TRBD1. The germline CDR1 and CDR2 sequences are SGHTA and FQGNSA. This CDR3 has 14 amino acids. The J segment lost 6 bases and the V segment lost 6 bases, leaving 5 bases of the junction unmatched. CDR3 coding DNA: TGTGCCAGCAGGTCCGGGACAGGGGGGGATACGCAGTATTTT. Its protein is CASRSGTGGDTQYF.

V usage is TRBV30 and J usage is TRBJ2-1; D gene uncertain. The CDR3 runs 15 residues. The germline V gene encodes CDR1 GTSNPN and CDR2 SVGIG (reference sequence). Between the trimmed V and J ends, which lost 0 bases and 0 bases, there was a span of 9 bases. This chain's CDR3 is CAWSVEGPSYNEQFF. CDR3 nucleotide sequence: TGTGCCTGGAGTGTAGAAGGCCCCTCCTACAATGAGCAGTTCTTC. The full variable domain, with the rest looked up from reference TRBV30 and TRBJ2-1, is SQTIHQWPATLVQPVGSPLSLECTVEGTSNPNLYWYRQAAGRGLQLLFYSVGIGQISSEVPQNLSASRPQDRQFILSSKKLLLSDSGFYLCAWSVEGPSYNEQFFGPGTRLTVL.

In this sample, this clone turned up a few times. The V and J genes are TRBV19 and TRBJ2-7, with TRBD2 matching over 7 bases. Germline lookup yields CDR1 LNHDA and CDR2 SQIVND (reference sequence). The CDR3 is 14 residues long. The ends lost 3 bases at V and 3 bases at J; junction bases unmatched: 5. The CDR3 is CASSIREASYEQYF. DNA of the CDR3: TGTGCCAGTAGTATCCGGGAGGCGAGCTACGAGCAGTACTTC.

The chain combines TRBV4-1 with TRBJ1-1; a possible D gene is TRBD1 (5 bases). Per germline, CDR1 MGHRA and CDR2 YSYEKL. Trimming left V 4 bases short and J 4 bases short, with 13 bases between. The CDR3 consists of 14 residues. The CDR3 coding sequence is TGCGCCAGCAGCCGGGGACTCCGGGGCACTGAAGCTTTCTTT. Protein product: CASSRGLRGTEAFF.

The chain carries TRBV4-1 and TRBJ2-7; 11 nucleotides line up with TRBD1. The CDR3 covers 16 residues. V lost 1 base and J lost 3; bases outside the gene matches: 5. Germline V gene sequence: CDR1 MGHRA, CDR2 YSYEKL. The CDR3 protein is CASSQVGTGGGYEQYF. The CDR3 DNA sequence: TGCGCCAGCAGCCAAGTGGGGACAGGGGGTGGCTACGAGCAGTACTTC.

The genes are TRBV19 and TRBJ2-1, with TRBD2 matching 10 bases. Germline CDR1 is LNHDA and CDR2 is SQIVND (reference sequence). Unmatched junction bases numbered 13, after V lost 9 bases and J lost 8 bases. The CDR3 spans 15 residues. As DNA, the CDR3 is TGTGCCAGCACATTGGGGCTAGCGGGAGTGGATGAGCAGTTCTTC. This codes for CASTLGLAGVDEQFF.

This clone has just a few counts. This sample includes further DNA sequences coding for the same CDR3. The chain links TRBV15 to TRBJ1-5, with D hard to call. V shed 3 bases and J shed 4 bases, with 4 bases lying between them. CDR1 and CDR2 from the germline V gene are LNHNV and YYDKDF (reference sequence). The CDR3 has 12 residues. The CDR3 sequence is CATSRENQPQHF. The CDR3 coding sequence is TGTGCCACCAGCAGGGAGAATCAGCCCCAGCATTTT.

This chain links TRBV4-2 with TRBJ1-6, with D possibly being TRBD1 (6 bases). Germline lookup yields CDR1 LGHNA and CDR2 YNFKEQ. The CDR3 loop spans 16 amino acids. Trimming pared 0 bases from V and 10 bases from J, leaving 16 bases between. DNA of the CDR3: TGTGCCAGCAGCCAAGATAGAACAGGGCCCCCATCACCCCTCCACTTT. Protein sequence: CASSQDRTGPPSPLHF.

Here the CDR3 DNA reads TGTGCCAGCTCACCTACGGGACAGGGCGAATATGGCTACACCTTC. Protein sequence: CASSPTGQGEYGYTF. This rearrangement joins TRBV18 to TRBJ1-2; 9 nucleotides line up with TRBD1. Trimming took 3 bases from V and 5 from J; bases not matched to a gene: 7. There are 15 residues in the CDR3. The germline CDR1 and CDR2 sequences are KGHSH and LQKENI.

The chain links TRBV7-2 to TRBJ2-1, with 7 bases fitting TRBD2. The germline V gene encodes CDR1 SGHTA and CDR2 FQGNSA. The CDR3 length is 15 residues. Germline trimming cut 8 bases from V and 3 bases from J; bases unmatched to any gene: 10. CDR3 sequence (DNA): TGTGCCAGCTCCTTAGAGGGACTACGCTACAATGAGCAGTTCTTC. Amino acid sequence: CASSLEGLRYNEQFF.

This chain uses TRBV6-5 with TRBJ1-4; D not certain. Germline-derived CDR1 and CDR2 are MNHEY and SVGAGI. V was cut by 3 bases and J by 8 bases, with 19 bases left in between. The CDR3 sequence is 16 residues long. The CDR3 protein is CASSYSSVNLEEKLFF. DNA for the CDR3: TGTGCCAGCAGTTATTCTTCGGTGAATTTGGAGGAAAAACTGTTTTTT.

The V call is TRBV15, the J call TRBJ2-5; D unclear. The CDR3 contains 15 residues. V was trimmed by 1 base and J by 2 bases, leaving 11 bases between them. Per the germline V gene, CDR1 is LNHNV and CDR2 is YYDKDF (reference sequence). Written as DNA, the CDR3 is TGTGCCACCAGCAGAGCGGGTGCAGAACAAGAGACCCAGTACTTC. The encoded protein is CATSRAGAEQETQYF.

The V and J genes are TRBV6-6 and TRBJ1-4; 7 bases are shared with TRBD1. This CDR3 region has 15 residues. V lost 0 bases to trimming and J lost 3 bases; unmatched junction nucleotides: 1. CDR1 is MNHNY and CDR2 is SVGAGI in the germline V gene (reference sequence). The CDR3 is CASSYSGTANEKLFF. CDR3 nucleotide sequence: TGTGCCAGCAGTTACTCCGGGACAGCTAATGAAAAACTGTTTTTT.